Listed here is a single TCR beta chain. What antigen it recognizes has not been identified. Per-base quality was not reported, and no clone a single base away is much larger than it. The junction carries 8 bases between V and J, which are trimmed by 2 bases and 2 bases respectively. From its cysteine to its phenylalanine, the CDR3 spans 13 amino acids. Only the CDR3 region is kept as DNA, spanning 39 bases read in frame from base 1. The CDR1 and CDR2 encoded by the germline V gene are SGHRS and YFSETQ. The data stem from a study of T cell responses to AZD1222 COVID-19 vaccine (dated by TCRdb to the early 2020s). In the study overall: A total of 230 to 250 trial participants underwent TCR sequencing, of whom more than 200 had received two doses of AZD1222 and about 25 had received two doses of the MenACWY control vaccine. Trial participants were enrolled by age into subgroups of 18-55, 56-69 and 70-plus years, and around 150, 28 and 57 TCR-sequenced participants, respectively, were included in these subgroups. Results the study describes overall, beyond this receptor: Conclusions about previously exposed vaccinees were limited because only a handful of AZD1222 recipients were SARS-CoV-2 seropositive at baseline. After two AZD1222 doses, both the breadth and the depth of spike-specific TCRs were significantly higher than at day 0 and than in MenACWY recipients. Most participants were white British and females outnumbered males, and the authors suggested that clonal diversity may have been underestimated. Reportedly, almost half of the unique spike-specific TCRs recognized epitopes lying outside the regions that are mutated in the B.1.351 and B.1.1.7 variants. In the small 56-69-year group, the increase in depth fell short of significance, most likely because of low power. Vaccine-associated CD4 TCRs spanned the whole spike protein, with dominant responses in regions 160-218 and 743-854. Because no day 14 peak-response samples were available, the repertoires could be characterized only after the peak T cell response.

The CDR3 regions of human TCRbeta chains were analyzed by immunosequencing. Per the original workflow: Repertoire TCRs were checked for matches against a reference library of SARS-CoV-2-specific TCRs that had been generated using the MIRA antigen-specificity platform. Breadth was defined as the fraction of unique TCRs that were SARS-CoV-2-associated, and depth was defined as the fraction of total T cells that were SARS-CoV-2-associated. Using the MIRA data, each spike-specific TCR was assigned both to the spike region to which the TCR was reactive and to a CD4 or CD8 class. Log10-transformed breadth and depth values were compared by one-way ANOVA with Sidak's multiple comparisons tests. Sourced from immuneACCESS, this table was stored by TCRdb with only in-frame sequences that have V and J called. A share of the clones is absent; for the studies checked, an unresolved V gene accounts for under half, and the remainder has no known explanation. The D gene and trimming were derived from the DNA, and the V and J assignments and clone size from that table. The sample has 90,000 to 120,000 clones on record, nearly 90% of them singletons. Jointly, the top ten make up 4.8% of the sample.

Per the publication, the time point label means: about 28 days (+/-7) after the second vaccine dose. Because spike-specific TCR depth and breadth did not differ between the two schedules, AZD1222 recipients who got a second dose at roughly 4 weeks were pooled with those who got a second dose at roughly 12 weeks. Vaccinee samples were obtained from the UK trials COV001 and COV002, which included a single-blind randomized controlled phase 2/3 trial of AZD1222 (ChAdOx1 nCoV-19) in healthy adults. For TCRbeta chain sequencing, PBMC samples from trial participants were taken at day 0 and at day 28 after the second dose.

The sequence came from an adult who received the AZD1222 COVID-19 vaccine. Source: peripheral blood, taken 28 days after the second AZD1222 dose. The V gene is TRBV5-1 and the J gene is TRBJ2-7; the D gene remains uncertain. At the DNA level, the sequence is TGCGCCAGCAGCTTCGGGTCGCCCTACGAGCAGTACTTC. Its protein product is CASSFGSPYEQYF.